This T cell receptor beta chain appears in the sequencing data of a study of T cell repertoires in cytomegalovirus infection (dated by TCRdb to between 2018 and 2020). Describing the broader study: Donor HLA type was relevant to the analysis, as public TCR beta signatures indicated carriage of CMV infection together with the matching HLA type.

Trimming accounts for 2 bases at V and 2 bases at J, while the number of junction bases matched to no gene is 7. CDR1 DFQATT and CDR2 SNEGSKA were looked up in the germline V gene (reference sequence). From the cysteine through the phenylalanine, the CDR3 covers 16 amino acids. Only CDR3 DNA remains: 48 bases, in frame from the first base. Comments on this clonotype: Its antigen is not yet known. There are no base qualities to consult, and no much larger clone falls within one base.

Reads for this sample came from an Illumina HiSeq 1500. The public reads were quality trimmed at Q25 with fastp and then assembled into clones with MiXCR by TCRdb, keeping productive beta chains. Rows matching on CDR3 protein sequence are summarized as one entry with the most common DNA and genes. The sample includes hundreds of thousands of distinct CDR3 sequences, with roughly 12% observed a single time. The ten largest account for roughly a tenth of the sample. On the study overall, not on this receptor specifically: Cumulative frequency of public TCR beta family members discriminated carriers of CMV infection plus the relevant HLA type in this cohort and an independent roughly 320-donor cohort. The ex vivo response was dominated by HLA-C-restricted CMV-specific TCR beta clonotypes, which also provided the single most frequent clonotype in two of eight donors.

Sequenced sample: PBMCs. This sequence was found in a human donor in good health (CMV status not recorded). Some clones in this sample may be carry-over from other donors' samples. This sequence uses TRBV20-1 and TRBJ2-5; TRBD2 matches 11 bases in the middle. The CDR3 protein: CSARRIAGGPQETQYF. The base sequence is TGCAGTGCTAGAAGGATAGCGGGAGGGCCTCAAGAGACCCAGTACTTC.